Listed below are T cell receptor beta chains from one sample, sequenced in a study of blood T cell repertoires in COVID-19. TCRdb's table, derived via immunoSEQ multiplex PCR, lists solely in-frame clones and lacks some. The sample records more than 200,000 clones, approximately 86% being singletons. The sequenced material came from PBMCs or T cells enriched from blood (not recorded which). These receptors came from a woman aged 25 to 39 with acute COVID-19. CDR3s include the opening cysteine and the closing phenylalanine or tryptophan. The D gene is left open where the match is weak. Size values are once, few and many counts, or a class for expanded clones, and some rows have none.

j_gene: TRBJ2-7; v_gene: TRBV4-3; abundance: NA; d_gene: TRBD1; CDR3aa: CASSQYRDRSPYEQYF; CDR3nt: TGCGCCAGCAGCCAATACCGGGACAGAAGTCCCTACGAGCAGTACTTC
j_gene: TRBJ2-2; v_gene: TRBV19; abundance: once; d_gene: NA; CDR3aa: CASKQFANTGELFF; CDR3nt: TGTGCCAGTAAACAATTCGCGAACACCGGGGAGCTGTTTTTT
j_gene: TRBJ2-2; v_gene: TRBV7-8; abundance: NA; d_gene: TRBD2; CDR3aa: CASSLWGGSTGELFF; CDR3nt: TGTGCCAGCAGCTTATGGGGGGGGAGCACCGGGGAGCTGTTTTTT
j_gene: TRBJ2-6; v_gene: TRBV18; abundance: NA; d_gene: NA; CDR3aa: CASSPQPTRAGANVLTF; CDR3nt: TGTGCCAGCTCACCACAACCCACCCGGGCTGGGGCCAACGTCCTGACTTTC
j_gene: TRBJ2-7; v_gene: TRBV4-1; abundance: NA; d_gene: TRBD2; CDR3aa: CASSQGAAGGSYEQYF; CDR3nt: TGCGCCAGCAGCCAAGGGGCAGCGGGAGGATCCTACGAGCAGTACTTC
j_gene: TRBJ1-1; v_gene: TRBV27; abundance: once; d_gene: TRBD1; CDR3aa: CASRGGRGEKNTEAFF; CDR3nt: TGTGCCAGCAGAGGCGGCAGGGGGGAGAAGAACACTGAAGCTTTCTTT
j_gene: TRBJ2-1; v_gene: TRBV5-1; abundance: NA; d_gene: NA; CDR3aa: CASSLEYLYNEQFF; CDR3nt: TGCGCCAGCAGCTTGGAATACCTATACAATGAGCAGTTCTTC
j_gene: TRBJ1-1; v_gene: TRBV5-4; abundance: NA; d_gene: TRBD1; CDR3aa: CASSAGFWTGGPTEAFF; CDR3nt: TGTGCCAGCAGCGCCGGTTTTTGGACAGGGGGCCCCACTGAAGCTTTCTTT
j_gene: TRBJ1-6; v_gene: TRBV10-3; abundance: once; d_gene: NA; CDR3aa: CAISESFPTKAGRNSPLHF; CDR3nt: TGTGCCATCAGTGAGTCGTTTCCCACAAAGGCAGGGAGGAATTCACCCCTCCACTTT
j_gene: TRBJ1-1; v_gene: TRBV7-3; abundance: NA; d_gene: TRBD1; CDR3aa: CASSLGEGTGTAFF; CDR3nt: TGTGCCAGCAGCTTAGGCGAAGGGACAGGGACCGCTTTCTTT
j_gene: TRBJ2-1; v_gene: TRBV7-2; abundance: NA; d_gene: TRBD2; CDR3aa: CASSPGLAGGGDEQFF; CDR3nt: TGTGCCAGCAGCCCGGGACTAGCGGGAGGAGGGGATGAGCAGTTCTTC
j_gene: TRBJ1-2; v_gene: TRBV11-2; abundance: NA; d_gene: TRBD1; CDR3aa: CASSQDRGYGYTF; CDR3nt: TGTGCCAGCAGCCAAGACAGGGGCTATGGCTACACCTTC
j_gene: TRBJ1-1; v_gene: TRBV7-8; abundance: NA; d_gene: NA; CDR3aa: CASSLVRAGTEAFF; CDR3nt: TGTGCCAGCAGCTTAGTAAGGGCGGGAACTGAAGCTTTCTTT
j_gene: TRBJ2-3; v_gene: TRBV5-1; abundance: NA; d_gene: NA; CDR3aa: CASSEGTSSTDTQYF; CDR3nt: TGCGCCAGCAGCGAGGGGACATCTAGCACAGATACGCAGTATTTT
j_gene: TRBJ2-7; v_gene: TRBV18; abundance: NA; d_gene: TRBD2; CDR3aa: CASSPGTSGRYEQYF; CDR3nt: TGTGCCAGCTCACCCGGGACTAGCGGAAGGTACGAGCAGTACTTC
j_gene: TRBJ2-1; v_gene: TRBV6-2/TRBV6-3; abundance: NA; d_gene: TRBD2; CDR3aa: CASSLGLAGGQFF; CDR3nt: TGTGCCAGCAGCCTGGGACTAGCGGGAGGGCAGTTCTTC
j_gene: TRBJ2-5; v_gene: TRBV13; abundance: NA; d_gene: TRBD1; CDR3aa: CASSVRQGAIETQYF; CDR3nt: TGTGCCAGCAGCGTCAGACAGGGGGCTATTGAGACCCAGTACTTC
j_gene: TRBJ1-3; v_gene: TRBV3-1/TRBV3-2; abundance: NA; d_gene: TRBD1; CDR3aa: CASSPSGQGFPGNTIYF; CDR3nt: TGTGCCAGCAGCCCGAGTGGACAGGGTTTCCCTGGAAACACCATATATTTT
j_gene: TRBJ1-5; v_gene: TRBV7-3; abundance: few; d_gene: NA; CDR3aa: CASSLSLVPRIMPQHF; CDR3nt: TGTGCCAGCAGCTTAAGCTTGGTACCGCGAATTATGCCCCAGCATTTT
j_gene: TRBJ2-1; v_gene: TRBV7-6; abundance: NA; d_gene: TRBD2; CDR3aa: CASSPQYRGAGDEQFF; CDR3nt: TGTGCCAGCAGCCCACAATACCGTGGGGCGGGGGATGAGCAGTTCTTC
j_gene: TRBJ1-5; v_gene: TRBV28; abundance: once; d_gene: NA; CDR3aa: CASSSHNQPQHF; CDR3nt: TGTGCCAGCAGTTCCCATAATCAGCCCCAGCATTTT
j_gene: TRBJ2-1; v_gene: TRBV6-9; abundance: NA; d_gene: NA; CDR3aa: CASSYPPGEGRLYNEQFF; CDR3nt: TGTGCCAGCAGTTATCCGCCTGGAGAGGGCAGACTTTACAATGAGCAGTTCTTC
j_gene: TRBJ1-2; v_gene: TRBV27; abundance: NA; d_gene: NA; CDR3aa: CASSPLGGVNYGYTF; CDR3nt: TGTGCCAGCAGCCCCCTCGGCGGAGTTAACTATGGCTACACCTTC
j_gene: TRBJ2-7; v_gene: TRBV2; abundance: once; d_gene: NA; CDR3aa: CASSGIASYEQYF; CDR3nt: TGTGCCAGCAGTGGCATAGCCTCCTACGAGCAGTACTTC
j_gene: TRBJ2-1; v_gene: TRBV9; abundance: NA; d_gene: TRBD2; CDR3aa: CASSVWAGGDNEQFF; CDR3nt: TGTGCCAGCAGCGTTTGGGCGGGAGGGGATAATGAGCAGTTCTTC
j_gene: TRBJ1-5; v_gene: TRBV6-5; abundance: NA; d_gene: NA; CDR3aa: CASLNVAGLQPQHF; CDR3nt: TGTGCCAGCCTTAACGTGGCAGGGTTACAGCCCCAGCATTTT
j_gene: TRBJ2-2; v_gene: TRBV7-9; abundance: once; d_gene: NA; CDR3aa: CASSFTRSGELFF; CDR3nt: TGTGCCAGCAGCTTTACTCGGTCCGGGGAGCTGTTTTTT
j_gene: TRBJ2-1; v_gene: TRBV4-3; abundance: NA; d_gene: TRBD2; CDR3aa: CASSQRLRDYSSLQNEQFF; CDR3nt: TGCGCCAGCAGCCAACGCCTCCGGGACTACTCATCGTTACAGAATGAGCAGTTCTTC
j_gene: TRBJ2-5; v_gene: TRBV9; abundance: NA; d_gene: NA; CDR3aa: CASSVGSSGETQYF; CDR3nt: TGTGCCAGCAGCGTTGGCAGCTCGGGAGAGACCCAGTACTTC
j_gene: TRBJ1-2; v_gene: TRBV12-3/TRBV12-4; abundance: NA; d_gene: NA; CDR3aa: CASSSGIYGYTF; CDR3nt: TGTGCCAGCAGTTCGGGGATCTATGGCTACACCTTC
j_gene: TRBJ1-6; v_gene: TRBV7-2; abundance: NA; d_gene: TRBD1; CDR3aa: CASSMGDRGSNSPLHF; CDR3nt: TGTGCCAGCAGTATGGGAGACAGGGGTTCTAATTCACCCCTCCACTTT
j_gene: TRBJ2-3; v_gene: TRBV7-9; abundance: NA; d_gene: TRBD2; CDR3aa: CASSLDPATSLTDTQYF; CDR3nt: TGTGCCAGCAGCTTAGACCCGGCGACTAGCCTTACAGATACGCAGTATTTT
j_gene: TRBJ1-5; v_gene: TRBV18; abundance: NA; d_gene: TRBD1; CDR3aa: CASSQGAGSAYSNQPQHF; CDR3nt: TGTGCCAGCTCACAGGGGGCTGGGTCTGCTTATAGCAATCAGCCCCAGCATTTT
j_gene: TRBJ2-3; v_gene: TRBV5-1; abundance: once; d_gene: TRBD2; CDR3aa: CASSWGLAEPTDTQYF; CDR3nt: TGCGCCAGCAGCTGGGGACTAGCGGAGCCCACAGATACGCAGTATTTT
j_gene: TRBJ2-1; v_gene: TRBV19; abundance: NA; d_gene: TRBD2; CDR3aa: CASSTTGLENYNEQFF; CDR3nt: TGTGCCAGTAGTACGACCGGACTAGAGAACTACAATGAGCAGTTCTTC
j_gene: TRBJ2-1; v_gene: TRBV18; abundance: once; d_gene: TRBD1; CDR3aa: CASSPTGGNNEQFF; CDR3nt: TGTGCCAGCTCACCGACAGGGGGCAACAATGAGCAGTTCTTC
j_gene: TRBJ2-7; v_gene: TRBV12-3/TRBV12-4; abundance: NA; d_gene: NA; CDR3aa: CASSKNRVEQYF; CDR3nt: TGTGCCAGCAGTAAAAACAGGGTTGAGCAGTACTTC
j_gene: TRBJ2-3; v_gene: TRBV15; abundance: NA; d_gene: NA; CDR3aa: CATSRDPDQGTDTQYF; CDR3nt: TGTGCCACCAGCAGAGATCCGGATCAGGGGACAGATACGCAGTATTTT
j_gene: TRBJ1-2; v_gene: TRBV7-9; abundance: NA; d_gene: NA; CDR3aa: CASSLDRAADGYTF; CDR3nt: TGTGCCAGCAGCTTAGACAGGGCCGCGGATGGCTACACCTTC
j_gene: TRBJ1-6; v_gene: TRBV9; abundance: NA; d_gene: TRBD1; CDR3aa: CASSRGQVNSPLHF; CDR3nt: TGTGCCAGCAGCCGGGGACAGGTGAATTCACCCCTCCACTTT
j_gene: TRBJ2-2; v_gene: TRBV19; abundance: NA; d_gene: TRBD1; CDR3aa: CATDGTGATGELFF; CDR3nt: TGTGCCACCGATGGGACAGGGGCCACCGGGGAGCTGTTTTTT
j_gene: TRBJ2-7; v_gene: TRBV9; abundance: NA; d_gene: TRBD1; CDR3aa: CASSERGGQGAEQYF; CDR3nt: TGTGCCAGCAGCGAAAGGGGAGGACAGGGCGCCGAGCAGTACTTC
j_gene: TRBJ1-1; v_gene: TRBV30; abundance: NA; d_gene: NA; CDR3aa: CAWSDPPGNTEAFF; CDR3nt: TGTGCCTGGAGTGACCCCCCGGGGAACACTGAAGCTTTCTTT
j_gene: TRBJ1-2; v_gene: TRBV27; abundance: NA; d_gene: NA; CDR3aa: CASSSGVFYGYTF; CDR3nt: TGTGCCAGCAGTTCCGGGGTGTTCTATGGCTACACCTTC
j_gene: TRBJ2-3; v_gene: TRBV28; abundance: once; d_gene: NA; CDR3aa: CASSLDSSDTQYF; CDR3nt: TGTGCCAGCAGTCTTGACTCGTCGGATACGCAGTATTTT
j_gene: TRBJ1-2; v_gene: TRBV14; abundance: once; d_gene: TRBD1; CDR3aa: CASGTVYGYTF; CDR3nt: TGTGCCAGCGGGACAGTCTACGGCTACACCTTC
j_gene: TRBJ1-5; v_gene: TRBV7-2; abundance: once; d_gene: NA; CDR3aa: CASSLTGNQPQHF; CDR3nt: TGTGCCAGCAGCCTGACTGGGAATCAGCCCCAGCATTTT
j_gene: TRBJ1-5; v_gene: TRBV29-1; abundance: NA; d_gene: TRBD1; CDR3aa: CSVVDRGFNQPQHF; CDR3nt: TGCAGCGTCGTAGACAGGGGATTCAATCAGCCCCAGCATTTT
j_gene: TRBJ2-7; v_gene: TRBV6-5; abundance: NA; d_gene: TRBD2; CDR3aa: CASSFGRGRQYF; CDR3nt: TGTGCCAGCAGTTTCGGGAGGGGGAGGCAGTACTTC
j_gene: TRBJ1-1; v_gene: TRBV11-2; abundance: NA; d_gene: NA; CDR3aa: CASSSPWRNTEAFF; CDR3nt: TGTGCCAGCAGCTCCCCGTGGAGGAACACTGAAGCTTTCTTT